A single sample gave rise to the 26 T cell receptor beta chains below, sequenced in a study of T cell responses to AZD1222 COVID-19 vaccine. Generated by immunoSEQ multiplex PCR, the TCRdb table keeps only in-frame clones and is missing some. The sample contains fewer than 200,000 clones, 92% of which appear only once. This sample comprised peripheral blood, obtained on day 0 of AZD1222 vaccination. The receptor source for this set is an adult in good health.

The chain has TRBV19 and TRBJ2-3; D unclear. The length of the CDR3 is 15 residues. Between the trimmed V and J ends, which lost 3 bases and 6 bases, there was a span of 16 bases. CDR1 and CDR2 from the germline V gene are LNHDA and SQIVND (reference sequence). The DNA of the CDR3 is TGTGCCAGTAGTATTAGCTCAACAAATTCTGATACGCAGTATTTT. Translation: CASSISSTNSDTQYF.

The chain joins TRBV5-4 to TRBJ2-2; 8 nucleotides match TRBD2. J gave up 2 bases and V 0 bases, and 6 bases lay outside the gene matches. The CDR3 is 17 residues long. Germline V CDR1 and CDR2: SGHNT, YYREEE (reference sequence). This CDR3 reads CASSLVASGGNTGELFF. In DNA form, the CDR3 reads TGTGCCAGCAGCTTGGTTGCGAGCGGGGGTAACACCGGGGAGCTGTTTTTT.

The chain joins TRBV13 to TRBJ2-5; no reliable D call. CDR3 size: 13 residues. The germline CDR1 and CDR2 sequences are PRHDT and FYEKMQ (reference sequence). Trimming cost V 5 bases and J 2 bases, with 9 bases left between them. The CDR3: CASSPHPQETQYF. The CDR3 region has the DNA TGTGCCAGCAGCCCTCACCCTCAAGAGACCCAGTACTTC. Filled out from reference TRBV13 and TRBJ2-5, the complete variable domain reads AAGVIQSPRHLIKEKRETATLKCYPIPRHDTVYWYQQGPGQDPQFLISFYEKMQSDKGSIPDRFSAQQFSDYHSELNMSSLELGDSALYFCASSPHPQETQYFGPGTRLLVL.

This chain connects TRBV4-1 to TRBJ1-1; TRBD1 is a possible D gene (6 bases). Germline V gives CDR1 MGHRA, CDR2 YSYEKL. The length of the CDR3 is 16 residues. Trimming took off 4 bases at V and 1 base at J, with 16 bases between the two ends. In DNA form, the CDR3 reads TGCGCCAGCAGCCCACCCCTTTACAGGGAGAACACTGAAGCTTTCTTT. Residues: CASSPPLYRENTEAFF.

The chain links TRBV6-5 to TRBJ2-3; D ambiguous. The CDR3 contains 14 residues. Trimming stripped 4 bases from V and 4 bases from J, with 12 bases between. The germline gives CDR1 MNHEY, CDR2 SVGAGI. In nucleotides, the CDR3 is TGTGCCAGCAGTTCGGCCTACCTCCCAGATACGCAGTATTTT. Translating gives CASSSAYLPDTQYF.

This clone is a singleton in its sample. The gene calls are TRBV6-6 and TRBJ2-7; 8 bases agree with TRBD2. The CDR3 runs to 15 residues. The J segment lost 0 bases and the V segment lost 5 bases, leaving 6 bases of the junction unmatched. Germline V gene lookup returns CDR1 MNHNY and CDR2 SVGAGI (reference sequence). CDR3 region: CASSPSGGSSYEQYF. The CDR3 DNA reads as TGTGCCAGCAGTCCGAGCGGGGGAAGCTCCTACGAGCAGTACTTC.

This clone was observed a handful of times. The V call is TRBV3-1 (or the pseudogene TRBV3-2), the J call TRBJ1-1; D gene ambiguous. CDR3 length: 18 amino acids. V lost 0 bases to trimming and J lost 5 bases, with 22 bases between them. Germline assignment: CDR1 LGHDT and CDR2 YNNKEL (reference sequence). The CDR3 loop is CASSQDSGLLGRRTEAFF. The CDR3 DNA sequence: TGTGCCAGCAGCCAAGATAGCGGGCTTCTGGGAAGACGGACTGAAGCTTTCTTT.

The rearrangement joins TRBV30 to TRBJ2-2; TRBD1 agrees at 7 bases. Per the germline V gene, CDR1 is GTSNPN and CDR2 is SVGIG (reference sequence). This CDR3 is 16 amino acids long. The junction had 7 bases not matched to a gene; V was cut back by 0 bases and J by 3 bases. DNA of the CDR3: TGTGCCTGGAGTGTATTCAGACAGGGTGACACCGGGGAGCTGTTTTTT. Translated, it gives CAWSVFRQGDTGELFF.

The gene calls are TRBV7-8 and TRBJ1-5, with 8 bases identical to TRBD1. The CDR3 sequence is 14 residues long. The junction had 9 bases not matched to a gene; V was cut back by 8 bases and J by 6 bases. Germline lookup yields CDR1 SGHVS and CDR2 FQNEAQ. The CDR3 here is CASGRRTGSQPQHF. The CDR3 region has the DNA TGTGCCAGCGGCCGACGGACAGGGAGTCAGCCCCAGCATTTT.

The CDR3 spells CASSGARTEAFF. The CDR3 coding sequence is TGTGCCAGCAGTGGGGCGCGAACTGAAGCTTTCTTT. This chain connects TRBV5-4 to TRBJ1-1; TRBD1 might be the D (5 bases). Germline CDR1 is SGHNT and CDR2 is YYREEE (reference sequence). V was pared by 5 bases and J by 5 bases, with 10 bases between. This CDR3 has 12 residues.

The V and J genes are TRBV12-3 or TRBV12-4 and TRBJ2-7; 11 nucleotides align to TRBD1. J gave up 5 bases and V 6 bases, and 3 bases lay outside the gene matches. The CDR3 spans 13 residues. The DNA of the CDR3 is TGTGCCAGCAGGGGACAGGGGGAGGACGAGCAGTACGTC. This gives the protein CASRGQGEDEQYV.

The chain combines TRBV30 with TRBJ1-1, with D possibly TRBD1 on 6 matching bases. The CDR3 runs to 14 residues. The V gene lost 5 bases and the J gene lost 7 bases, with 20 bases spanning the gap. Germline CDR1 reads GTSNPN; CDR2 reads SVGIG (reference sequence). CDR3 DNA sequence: TGTGCCTGGGTGGACAGATCTCAAGGAGGTGAAGCTTTCTTT. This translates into CAWVDRSQGGEAFF.

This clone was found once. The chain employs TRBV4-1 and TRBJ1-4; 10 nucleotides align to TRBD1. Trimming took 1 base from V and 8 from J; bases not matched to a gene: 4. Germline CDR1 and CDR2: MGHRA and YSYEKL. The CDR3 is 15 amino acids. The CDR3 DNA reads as TGCGCCAGCAGCCAAGTTGAGACAGGGGGCGAAAAACTGTTTTTT. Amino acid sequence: CASSQVETGGEKLFF.

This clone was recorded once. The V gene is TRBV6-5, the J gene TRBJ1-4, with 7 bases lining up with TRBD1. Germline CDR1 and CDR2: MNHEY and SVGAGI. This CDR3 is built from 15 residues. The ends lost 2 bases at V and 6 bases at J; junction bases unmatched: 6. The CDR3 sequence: CASSYGGQVDEKLFF. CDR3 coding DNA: TGTGCCAGCAGTTACGGTGGACAGGTGGATGAAAAACTGTTTTTT.

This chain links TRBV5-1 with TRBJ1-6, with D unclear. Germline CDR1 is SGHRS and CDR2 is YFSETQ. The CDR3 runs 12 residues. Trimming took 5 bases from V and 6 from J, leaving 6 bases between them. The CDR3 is CASSPGNSPLHF. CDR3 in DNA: TGCGCCAGCAGTCCCGGTAATTCACCCCTCCACTTT.

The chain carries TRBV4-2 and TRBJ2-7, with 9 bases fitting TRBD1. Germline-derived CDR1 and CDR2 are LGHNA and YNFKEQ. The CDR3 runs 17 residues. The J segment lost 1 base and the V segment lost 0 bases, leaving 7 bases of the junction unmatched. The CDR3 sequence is CASSQDATGGLSYEQYF. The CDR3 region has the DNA TGTGCCAGCAGCCAAGACGCTACAGGGGGCTTGTCCTACGAGCAGTACTTC.

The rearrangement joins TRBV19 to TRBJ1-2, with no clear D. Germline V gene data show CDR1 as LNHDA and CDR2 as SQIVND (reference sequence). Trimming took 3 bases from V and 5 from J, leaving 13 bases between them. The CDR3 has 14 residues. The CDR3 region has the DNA TGTGCCAGTAGTATTGTAGGTCATTTGTATGGCTACACCTTC. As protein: CASSIVGHLYGYTF. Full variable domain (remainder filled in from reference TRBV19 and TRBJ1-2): DGGITQSPKYLFRKEGQNVTLSCEQNLNHDAMYWYRQDPGQGLRLIYYSQIVNDFQKGDIAEGYSVSREKKESFPLTVTSAQKNPTAFYLCASSIVGHLYGYTFGSGTRLTVV.

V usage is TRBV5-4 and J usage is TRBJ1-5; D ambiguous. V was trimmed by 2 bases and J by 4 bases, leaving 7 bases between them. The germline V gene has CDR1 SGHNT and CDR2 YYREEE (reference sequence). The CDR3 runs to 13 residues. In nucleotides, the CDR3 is TGTGCCAGCAGCTTCGGTGGAAATCAGCCCCAGCATTTT. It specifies CASSFGGNQPQHF.

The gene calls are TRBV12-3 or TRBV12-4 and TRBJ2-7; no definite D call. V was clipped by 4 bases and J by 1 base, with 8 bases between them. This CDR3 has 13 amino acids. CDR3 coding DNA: TGTGCCAGCAGTTATTCGGTTTCCTACGAGCAGTACTTC. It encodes CASSYSVSYEQYF.

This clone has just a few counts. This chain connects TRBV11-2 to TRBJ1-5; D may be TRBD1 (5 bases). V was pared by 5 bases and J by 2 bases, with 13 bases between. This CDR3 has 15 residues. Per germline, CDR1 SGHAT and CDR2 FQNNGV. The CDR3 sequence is CASSASGFGNQPQHF. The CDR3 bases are TGTGCCAGCAGCGCCTCAGGGTTTGGCAATCAGCCCCAGCATTTT.

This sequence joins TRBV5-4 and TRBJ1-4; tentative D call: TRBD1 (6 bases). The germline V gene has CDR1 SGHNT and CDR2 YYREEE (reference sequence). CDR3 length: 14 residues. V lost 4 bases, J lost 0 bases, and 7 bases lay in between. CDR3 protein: CASSRDTTNEKLFF. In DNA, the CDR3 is TGTGCCAGCAGCCGGGACACAACTAATGAAAAACTGTTTTTT.

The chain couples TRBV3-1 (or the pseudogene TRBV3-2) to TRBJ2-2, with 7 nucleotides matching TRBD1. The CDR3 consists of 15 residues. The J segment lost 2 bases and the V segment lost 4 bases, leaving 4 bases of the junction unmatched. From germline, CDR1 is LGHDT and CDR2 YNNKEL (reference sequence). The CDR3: CASSRRDSNTGELFF. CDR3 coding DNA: TGTGCCAGCAGCCGCCGGGACAGCAACACCGGGGAGCTGTTTTTT.

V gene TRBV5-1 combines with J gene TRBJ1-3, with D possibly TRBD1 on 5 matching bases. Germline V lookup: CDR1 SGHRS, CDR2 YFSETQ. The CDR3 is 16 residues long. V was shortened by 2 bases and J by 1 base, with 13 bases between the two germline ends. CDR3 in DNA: TGCGCCAGCAGCTTTGACAGCGTTGTGTCTGGAAACACCATATATTTT. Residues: CASSFDSVVSGNTIYF.

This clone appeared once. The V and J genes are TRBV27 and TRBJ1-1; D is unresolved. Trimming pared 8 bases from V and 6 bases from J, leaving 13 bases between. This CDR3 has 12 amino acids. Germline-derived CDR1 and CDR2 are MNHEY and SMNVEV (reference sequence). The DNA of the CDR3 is TGTGCCAGCGGGAACCTCCGGGCTGAAGCTTTCTTT. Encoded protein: CASGNLRAEAFF.

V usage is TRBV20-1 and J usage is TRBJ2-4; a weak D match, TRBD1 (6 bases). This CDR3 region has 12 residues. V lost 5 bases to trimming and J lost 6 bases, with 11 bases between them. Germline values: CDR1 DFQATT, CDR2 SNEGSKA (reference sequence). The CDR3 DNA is TGCAGTGCTCGTGGACAGAGAAACATTCAGTACTTC. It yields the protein CSARGQRNIQYF.

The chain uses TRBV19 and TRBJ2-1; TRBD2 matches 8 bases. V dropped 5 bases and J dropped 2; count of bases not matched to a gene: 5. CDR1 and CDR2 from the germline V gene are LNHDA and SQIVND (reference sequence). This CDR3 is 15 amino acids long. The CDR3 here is CASSLSGGPYNEQFF. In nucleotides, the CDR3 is TGTGCCAGTAGTTTATCGGGAGGGCCCTACAATGAGCAGTTCTTC.